The 26 T cell receptor beta chains reported below all come from one sample, sequenced in a study of blood T cell repertoires in COVID-19. Clones were read by immunoSEQ multiplex PCR, and TCRdb kept only the in-frame ones, dropping some. The table lists around 100,000 clones, more than 70% of them singletons. The sample was peripheral blood. These receptors all stem from an older woman who had recovered from COVID-19.

V gene TRBV9 combines with J gene TRBJ2-5; the match to TRBD2 covers 9 bases. Germline assignment: CDR1 SGDLS and CDR2 YYNGEE. Trimming cost V 3 bases and J 1 base; bases outside gene matches: 1. The CDR3 contains 14 residues. The CDR3 DNA sequence: TGTGCCAGCAGCGAGACTAGCGGCCAAGAGACCCAGTACTTC. Protein product: CASSETSGQETQYF. Filled out from reference TRBV9 and TRBJ2-5, the complete variable domain reads DSGVTQTPKHLITATGQRVTLRCSPRSGDLSVYWYQQSLDQGLQFLIQYYNGEERAKGNILERFSAQQFPDLHSELNLSSLELGDSALYFCASSETSGQETQYFGPGTRLLVL.

The genes are TRBV28 and TRBJ2-5, with 13 bases matching TRBD2. CDR3 length: 15 residues. Unmatched junction bases numbered 7, after V lost 7 bases and J lost 5 bases. CDR1 is MDHEN and CDR2 is SYDVKM in the germline V gene. CDR3 protein: CASIPGLAGTETQYF. CDR3 in DNA: TGTGCCAGCATCCCGGGACTAGCGGGGACTGAGACCCAGTACTTC.

The chain recombines TRBV5-1 with TRBJ1-4; D remains ambiguous. Germline V gene lookup returns CDR1 SGHRS and CDR2 YFSETQ. V was clipped by 4 bases and J by 8 bases, with 15 bases between them. The CDR3 is 14 residues long. The CDR3 protein is CASSPVGSGEKLFF. The CDR3 DNA reads TGCGCCAGCAGCCCCGTGGGCAGTGGGGAAAAACTGTTTTTT.

The chain joins TRBV6-5 to TRBJ2-3, with TRBD1 identical over 8 bases. Germline lookup yields CDR1 MNHEY and CDR2 SVGAGI. The J segment lost 9 bases and the V segment lost 7 bases, leaving 9 bases of the junction unmatched. The CDR3 extends over 13 amino acids. In nucleotides, the CDR3 is TGTGCCAGCACCGACAGGGGTTCGTGGACGCAGTATTTT. Its protein is CASTDRGSWTQYF.

V is TRBV12-3 or TRBV12-4 and J is TRBJ2-3; TRBD1 matches at 9 bases. V trimming: 9 bases; J trimming: 4 bases; junction bases outside the gene matches: 5. This CDR3 spans 13 amino acids. CDR3 in amino acids: CASSGQGPDTQYF. Here the CDR3 DNA reads TGTGCCAGTTCGGGACAGGGACCAGATACGCAGTATTTT.

The chain has TRBV28 and TRBJ2-3, with 9 bases identical to TRBD1. Germline CDR1 is MDHEN and CDR2 is SYDVKM. CDR3 length equals 15 residues. V lost 2 bases and J lost 0; bases outside the gene matches: 0. CDR3 residues: CASSLGTGSTDTQYF. In DNA, the CDR3 is TGTGCCAGCAGTTTAGGGACAGGGAGCACAGATACGCAGTATTTT.

This rearrangement joins TRBV5-1 to TRBJ2-3; tentatively, D is TRBD2 (5 bases). Germline values: CDR1 SGHRS, CDR2 YFSETQ. Trimming stripped 0 bases from V and 5 bases from J, with 13 bases between. The CDR3 spans 15 residues. The CDR3 protein is CASSLVRGGGDTQYF. The CDR3 region has the DNA TGCGCCAGCAGCTTGGTTCGGGGTGGAGGAGATACGCAGTATTTT.

The V and J genes are TRBV14 and TRBJ2-3, with 7 bases aligning to TRBD2. The V gene's germline CDR1 is SGHDN and CDR2 FVKESK. This CDR3 has 15 residues. The V and J ends lost 2 bases and 5 bases, in that order; junction bases with no gene match: 7. The CDR3 DNA is TGTGCCAGCAGCCAATTACCGGGACTACTAGATACGCAGTATTTT. Its translation is CASSQLPGLLDTQYF.

The rearrangement joins TRBV30 to TRBJ2-7, with a weak D call TRBD1 (5 bases). The CDR3 contains 14 residues. Germline V gene data show CDR1 as GTSNPN and CDR2 as SVGIG (reference sequence). The V gene lost 5 bases and the J gene lost 3 bases, with 17 bases spanning the gap. CDR3 nucleotide sequence: TGTGCCTGGGAGTCTTATAGCAGGGACTACGAGCAGTACTTC. Protein product: CAWESYSRDYEQYF.

V is TRBV5-1 and J is TRBJ2-2, with 7 bases identical to TRBD1. J lost 6 bases, V lost 4 bases, and 6 bases had no gene match. CDR3 length equals 14 residues. Looked up from germline, CDR1 is SGHRS and CDR2 is YFSETQ. The CDR3 sequence: CASSREQGAGELFF. CDR3 DNA: TGCGCCAGCAGCCGCGAGCAGGGGGCCGGGGAGCTGTTTTTT.

Ten or more counts support this clone. The CDR3 sequence is CASSPLGGYEQYF. DNA for the CDR3: TGTGCCAGCAGCCCCCTGGGAGGGTACGAGCAGTACTTC. V and J are TRBV5-6 and TRBJ2-7, with 7 bases aligning to TRBD2. Germline-derived CDR1 and CDR2 are SGHDT and YYEEEE. The CDR3 is made up of 13 amino acids. Trimming cost V 4 bases and J 4 bases; bases outside gene matches: 5.

The V call is TRBV7-3, the J call TRBJ2-1, with TRBD1 matching 9 bases. The CDR3 runs to 16 residues. The V and J ends lost 5 bases and 4 bases, in that order; junction bases with no gene match: 9. Germline V gene lookup returns CDR1 SGHTA and CDR2 FQGTGA. The CDR3 is CASSPHRDRVYNEQFF. The CDR3 DNA sequence: TGTGCCAGCAGCCCTCACCGGGACAGGGTTTACAATGAGCAGTTCTTC.

The V and J genes are TRBV28 and TRBJ1-2; D gene unclear. The V gene lost 3 bases and the J gene lost 4 bases, with 12 bases spanning the gap. The CDR3 spans 14 residues. The V gene's germline CDR1 is MDHEN and CDR2 SYDVKM. The CDR3 region is CASSFSGEGYGYTF. CDR3 in DNA: TGTGCCAGCAGTTTCTCAGGAGAGGGCTATGGCTACACCTTC.

The V and J genes are TRBV5-1 and TRBJ1-3, with D possibly being TRBD1 (6 bases). The CDR3 is 17 amino acids. V gave up 0 bases and J gave up 0 bases, with 13 bases separating them. The germline V gene encodes CDR1 SGHRS and CDR2 YFSETQ. The CDR3 protein is CASSLGSTGSSGNTIYF. The CDR3 DNA reads as TGCGCCAGCAGCTTGGGATCGACAGGCAGCTCTGGAAACACCATATATTTT. The full variable domain, its missing parts supplied by reference TRBV5-1 and TRBJ1-3, is KAGVTQTPRYLIKTRGQQVTLSCSPISGHRSVSWYQQTPGQGLQFLFEYFSETQRNKGNFPGRFSGRQFSNSRSEMNVSTLELGDSALYLCASSLGSTGSSGNTIYFGEGSWLTVV.

The chain couples TRBV4-1 to TRBJ1-3; TRBD1 matches 7 bases. Germline CDR1 is MGHRA and CDR2 is YSYEKL. The CDR3 extends over 15 amino acids. The junction had 5 bases not matched to a gene; V was cut back by 4 bases and J by 2 bases. The CDR3 nucleotides read TGCGCCAGCAGCCCCGACAGGGAAACTGGAAACACCATATATTTT. It is translated as CASSPDRETGNTIYF.

The V and J genes are TRBV4-1 and TRBJ1-4, with D possibly being TRBD1 (6 bases). Per germline, CDR1 MGHRA and CDR2 YSYEKL. This CDR3 has 15 amino acids. The V gene lost 2 bases and the J gene lost 5 bases, with 12 bases spanning the gap. The CDR3 sequence is CASSQQGFRNEKLFF. CDR3 coding DNA: TGCGCCAGCAGCCAACAGGGGTTCAGGAATGAAAAACTGTTTTTT.

The V and J genes are TRBV6-5 and TRBJ2-7; weak D call: TRBD2 (6 bases). CDR3 length: 13 amino acids. Germline assignment: CDR1 MNHEY and CDR2 SVGAGI. V lost 6 bases, J lost 4 bases, and 13 bases lay in between. The chain's CDR3 is CASSRLDVYEQYF. The CDR3 DNA reads TGTGCCAGCAGCCGACTAGATGTGTACGAGCAGTACTTC.

J is TRBJ1-6 and V is TRBV18; TRBD1 agrees at 7 bases. Per germline, CDR1 KGHSH and CDR2 LQKENI. V lost 6 bases, J lost 5 bases, and 1 base stayed unmatched. This CDR3 is 13 amino acids long. CDR3 region: CASSGTDNSPLHF. As DNA, the CDR3 is TGTGCCAGCTCCGGGACAGATAATTCACCCCTCCACTTT.

This chain uses TRBV13 with TRBJ2-1; 8 nucleotides agree with TRBD1. The V and J ends lost 5 bases and 4 bases, in that order; junction bases with no gene match: 4. The CDR3 extends over 14 amino acids. Per germline, CDR1 PRHDT and CDR2 FYEKMQ (reference sequence). CDR3 sequence: CASSLDRGYNEQFF. CDR3 DNA sequence: TGTGCCAGCAGCCTCGACAGGGGATACAATGAGCAGTTCTTC.

This sequence joins TRBV19 and TRBJ2-7; D is perhaps TRBD2 (5 bases). The germline CDR1 and CDR2 sequences are LNHDA and SQIVND (reference sequence). CDR3 size: 13 residues. With 0 bases removed from V and 7 bases from J, the gap between germline ends came to 10 bases. CDR3 protein: CASSIDPPGEQYF. In nucleotides, the CDR3 is TGTGCCAGTAGTATAGATCCACCGGGGGAGCAGTACTTC.

This chain uses TRBV5-8 with TRBJ2-7; D is perhaps TRBD1 (5 bases). The V gene lost 0 bases and the J gene lost 3 bases, with 16 bases spanning the gap. Germline lookup yields CDR1 SGHTS and CDR2 YDEGEE. This CDR3 has 16 amino acids. CDR3 sequence reads: CASSLAPDPRDYEQYF. CDR3 nucleotide sequence: TGTGCCAGCAGCTTGGCCCCGGACCCCAGGGACTACGAGCAGTACTTC.

The rearrangement links TRBV3-1 (or the pseudogene TRBV3-2) to TRBJ1-2; a weak D match, TRBD1 (5 bases). Looked up from germline, CDR1 is LGHDT and CDR2 is YNNKEL (reference sequence). Trimming cost V 1 base and J 3 bases, with 27 bases left between them. This CDR3 is built from 20 residues. DNA of the CDR3: TGTGCCAGCAGCCAAGCAAGACCCCGTCCGGGACTACCAAGGGACTATGGCTACACCTTC. It codes for CASSQARPRPGLPRDYGYTF.

Worth noting for this clone: Other DNA sequences of this sample code for an identical CDR3. The chain combines TRBV10-3 with TRBJ1-6, with D perhaps TRBD1 (5 bases). The CDR3 runs 15 residues. V shed 6 bases and J shed 3 bases, with 12 bases lying between them. Germline V CDR1 and CDR2: ENHRY, SYGVKD. Written as DNA, the CDR3 is TGTGCCATCAGACAAGACAGAGGCTATAATTCACCCCTCCACTTT. It translates to CAIRQDRGYNSPLHF.

The chain combines TRBV3-1 (or the pseudogene TRBV3-2) with TRBJ1-5; D unclear. The CDR3 is 14 residues long. Germline assignment: CDR1 LGHDT and CDR2 YNNKEL (reference sequence). Between the trimmed V and J ends, which lost 1 base and 4 bases, there was a span of 8 bases. The CDR3 here is CASSQAGGNQPQHF. The DNA for the CDR3 is TGTGCCAGCAGCCAAGCGGGTGGGAATCAGCCCCAGCATTTT.

This clone was observed a handful of times. The chain combines TRBV7-3 with TRBJ2-5, with 7 nucleotides matching TRBD1. The J segment lost 4 bases and the V segment lost 2 bases, leaving 7 bases of the junction unmatched. This CDR3 is built from 15 residues. CDR1 SGHTA and CDR2 FQGTGA come from the germline V gene. The CDR3 coding sequence is TGTGCCAGCAGCTTATTTGGGGCAGGGGGAGAGACCCAGTACTTC. Translated: CASSLFGAGGETQYF.

The chain has TRBV25-1 and TRBJ1-1; D not certain. The CDR3 is made up of 14 amino acids. The V gene lost 7 bases and the J gene lost 5 bases, with 17 bases spanning the gap. The V gene's germline CDR1 is MGHDK and CDR2 SYGVNS. The chain's CDR3 is CASTRSASGTEAFF. The CDR3 region has the DNA TGTGCCAGCACAAGATCAGCCTCCGGGACTGAAGCTTTCTTT.